This note documents a single T cell receptor (beta chain) sequence. Its antigen is as yet unknown. Germline V gene lookup returns CDR1 LNHDA and CDR2 SQIVND (reference sequence). The length of the CDR3 is 16 residues. Losses at the gene ends were 5 bases for V and 4 bases for J; bases not matched to a gene: 10. Healthy bone marrow donors made up the donors. The data were taken from a study of cytomegalovirus exposure and HLA in healthy donors. Notes on the study in general: In a later analysis, a missense DCLRE1C variant was linked to TCR beta V- and J-gene trimming. Researchers reported that a few CMV-associated chains were confirmed in vitro as CMV antigen-specific. Investigators reported 150 to 200 TCR beta chains as tied to cytomegalovirus.

Amplification used 60 Vbeta primers and 13 Jbeta primers. Method: immunoSEQ multiplex PCR; TCRdb's copy keeps in-frame clones and lacks some. The sample gives about 100,000 clones, approximately 72% of which show up once; roughly 7.1% is in the top ten. Sequencing was carried out using PBMCs. This TCR was recovered from a man aged 40-49 years in good health and CMV-seropositive. V is TRBV19 and J is TRBJ2-3, with 9 bases that match TRBD1. The CDR3 DNA reads as TGTGCCAGTAGTGCCGGGACAGGGATCCCCCCAGATACGCAGTATTTT. Translation: CASSAGTGIPPDTQYF. The variable domain in full, with the rest retrieved from reference TRBV19 and TRBJ2-3, is DGGITQSPKYLFRKEGQNVTLSCEQNLNHDAMYWYRQDPGQGLRLIYYSQIVNDFQKGDIAEGYSVSREKKESFPLTVTSAQKNPTAFYLCASSAGTGIPPDTQYFGPGTRLTVL.